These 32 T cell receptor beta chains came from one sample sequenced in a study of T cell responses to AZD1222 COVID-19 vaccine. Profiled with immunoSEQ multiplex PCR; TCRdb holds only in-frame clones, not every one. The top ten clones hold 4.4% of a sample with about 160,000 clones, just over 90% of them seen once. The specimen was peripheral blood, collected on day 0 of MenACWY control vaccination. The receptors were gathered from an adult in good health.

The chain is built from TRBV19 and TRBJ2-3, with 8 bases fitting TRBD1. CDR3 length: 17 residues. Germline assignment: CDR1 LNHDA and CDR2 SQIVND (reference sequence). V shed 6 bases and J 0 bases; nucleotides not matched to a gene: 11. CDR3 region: CASSLAGTGLSTDTQYF. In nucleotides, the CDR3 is TGTGCCAGTAGCTTAGCCGGGACAGGCCTCAGCACAGATACGCAGTATTTT. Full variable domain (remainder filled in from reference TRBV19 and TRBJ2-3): DGGITQSPKYLFRKEGQNVTLSCEQNLNHDAMYWYRQDPGQGLRLIYYSQIVNDFQKGDIAEGYSVSREKKESFPLTVTSAQKNPTAFYLCASSLAGTGLSTDTQYFGPGTRLTVL.

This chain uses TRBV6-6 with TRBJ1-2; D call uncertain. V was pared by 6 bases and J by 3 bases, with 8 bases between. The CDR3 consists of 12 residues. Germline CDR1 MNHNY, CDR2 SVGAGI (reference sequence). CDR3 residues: CASSQVDYGYTF. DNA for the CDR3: TGTGCCAGCAGCCAGGTGGACTATGGCTACACCTTC.

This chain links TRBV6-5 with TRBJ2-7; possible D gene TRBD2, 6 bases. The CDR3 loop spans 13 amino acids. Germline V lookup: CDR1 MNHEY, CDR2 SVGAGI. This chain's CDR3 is CASSFHSRDSYLV. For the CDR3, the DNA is TGTGCCAGCAGCTTTCACTCCCGGGACTCTTATCTCGTC.

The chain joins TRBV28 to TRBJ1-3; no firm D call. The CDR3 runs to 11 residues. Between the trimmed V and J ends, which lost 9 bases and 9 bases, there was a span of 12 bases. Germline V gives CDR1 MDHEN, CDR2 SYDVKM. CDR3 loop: CASRGWGTIYF. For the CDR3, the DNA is TGTGCCAGTCGAGGGTGGGGCACCATATATTTT.

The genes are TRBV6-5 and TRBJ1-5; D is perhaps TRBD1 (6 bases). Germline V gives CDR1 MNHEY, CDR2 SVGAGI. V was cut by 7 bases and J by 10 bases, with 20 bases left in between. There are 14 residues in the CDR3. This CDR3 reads CASTREAGVPPQHF. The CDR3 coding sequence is TGTGCCAGCACCCGGGAGGCAGGGGTTCCCCCCCAGCATTTT.

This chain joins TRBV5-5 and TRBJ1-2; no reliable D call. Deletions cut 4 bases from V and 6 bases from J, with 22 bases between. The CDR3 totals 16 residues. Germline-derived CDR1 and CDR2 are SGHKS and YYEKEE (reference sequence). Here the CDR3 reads CASSLLTTGRRDGYTF. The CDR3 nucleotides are TGTGCCAGCAGCCTGTTAACGACCGGGAGAAGGGATGGCTACACCTTC.

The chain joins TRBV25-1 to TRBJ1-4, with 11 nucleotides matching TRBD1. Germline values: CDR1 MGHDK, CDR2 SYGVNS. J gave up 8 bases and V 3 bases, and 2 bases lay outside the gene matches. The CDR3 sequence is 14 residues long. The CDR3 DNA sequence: TGTGCCAGCAGTGACCGGGACAGGGGGGAAAAACTGTTTTTT. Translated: CASSDRDRGEKLFF.

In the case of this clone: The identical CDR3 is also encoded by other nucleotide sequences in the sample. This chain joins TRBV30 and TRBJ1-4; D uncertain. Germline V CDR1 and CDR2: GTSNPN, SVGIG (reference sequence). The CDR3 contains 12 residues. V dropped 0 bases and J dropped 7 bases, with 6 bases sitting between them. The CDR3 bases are TGTGCCTGGAGTGTTGGAGGTGAAAAACTGTTTTTT. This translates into CAWSVGGEKLFF.

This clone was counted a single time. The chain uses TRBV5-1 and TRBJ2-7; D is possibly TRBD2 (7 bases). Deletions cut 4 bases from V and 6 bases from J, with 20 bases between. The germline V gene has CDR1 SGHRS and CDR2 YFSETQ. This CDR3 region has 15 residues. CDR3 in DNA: TGCGCCAGCAGCATGGAGGGGGGGCGGTTCCCCGAGCAGTACTTC. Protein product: CASSMEGGRFPEQYF.

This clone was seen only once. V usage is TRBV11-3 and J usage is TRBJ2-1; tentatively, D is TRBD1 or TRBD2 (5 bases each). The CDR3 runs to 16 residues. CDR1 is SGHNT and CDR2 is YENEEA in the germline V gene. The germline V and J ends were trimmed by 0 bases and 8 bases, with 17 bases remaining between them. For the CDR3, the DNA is TGTGCCAGCAGCTTAGATCCCCGGCAGGTGGGGGATGAGCAGTTCTTC. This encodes CASSLDPRQVGDEQFF.

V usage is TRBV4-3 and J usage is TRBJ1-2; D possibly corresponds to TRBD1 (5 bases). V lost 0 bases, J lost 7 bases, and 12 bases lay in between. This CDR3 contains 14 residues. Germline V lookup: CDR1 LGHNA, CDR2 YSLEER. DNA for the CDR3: TGCGCCAGCAGCCAAGATATTCAGGGAAGTGGCTACACCTTC. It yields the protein CASSQDIQGSGYTF.

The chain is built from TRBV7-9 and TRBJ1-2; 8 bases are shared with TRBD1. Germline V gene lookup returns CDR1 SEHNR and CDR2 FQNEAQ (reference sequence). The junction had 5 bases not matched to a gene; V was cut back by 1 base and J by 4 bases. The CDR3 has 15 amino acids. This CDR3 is CASSLVDQGAYGYTF. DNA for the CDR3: TGTGCCAGCAGCTTAGTTGATCAGGGGGCCTATGGCTACACCTTC.

The CDR3 loop reads CASSIVAWGPQETQYF. CDR3 sequence (DNA): TGTGCCAGTAGTATAGTTGCTTGGGGTCCCCAAGAGACCCAGTACTTC. V gene TRBV19 combines with J gene TRBJ2-5; D is unresolved. The V gene lost 1 base and the J gene lost 1 base, with 13 bases spanning the gap. Germline CDR1 reads LNHDA; CDR2 reads SQIVND (reference sequence). The CDR3 contains 16 residues.

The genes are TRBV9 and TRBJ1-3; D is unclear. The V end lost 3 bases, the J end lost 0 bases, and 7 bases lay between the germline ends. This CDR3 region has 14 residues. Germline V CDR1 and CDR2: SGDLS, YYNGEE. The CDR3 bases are TGTGCCAGCAGCGGCAACAACTCTGGAAACACCATATATTTT. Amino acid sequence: CASSGNNSGNTIYF.

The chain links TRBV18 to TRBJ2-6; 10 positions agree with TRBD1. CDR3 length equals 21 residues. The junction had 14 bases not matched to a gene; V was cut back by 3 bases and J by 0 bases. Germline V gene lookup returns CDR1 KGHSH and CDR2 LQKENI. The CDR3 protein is CASSPILILGTGDSGANVLTF. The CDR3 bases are TGTGCCAGCTCACCGATCTTGATCTTGGGGACAGGGGACTCTGGGGCCAACGTCCTGACTTTC.

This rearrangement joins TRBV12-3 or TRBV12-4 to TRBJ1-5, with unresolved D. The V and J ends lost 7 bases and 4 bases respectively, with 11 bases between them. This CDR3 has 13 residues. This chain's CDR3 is CASTSLVNQPQHF. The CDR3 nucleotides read TGTGCCAGCACCTCCTTAGTTAATCAGCCCCAGCATTTT.

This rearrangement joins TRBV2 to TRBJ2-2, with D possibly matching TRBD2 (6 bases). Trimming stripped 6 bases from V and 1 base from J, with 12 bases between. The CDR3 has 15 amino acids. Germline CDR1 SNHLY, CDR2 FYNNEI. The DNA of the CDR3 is TGTGCCAGCAGGCCGGGACTCCGGAACACCGGGGAGCTGTTTTTT. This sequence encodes CASRPGLRNTGELFF.

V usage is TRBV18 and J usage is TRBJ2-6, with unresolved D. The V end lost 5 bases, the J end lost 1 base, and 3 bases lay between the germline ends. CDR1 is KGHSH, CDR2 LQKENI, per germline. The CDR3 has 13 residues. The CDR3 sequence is CASSSSGANVLTF. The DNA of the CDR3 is TGTGCCAGCTCATCTTCTGGGGCCAACGTCCTGACTTTC.

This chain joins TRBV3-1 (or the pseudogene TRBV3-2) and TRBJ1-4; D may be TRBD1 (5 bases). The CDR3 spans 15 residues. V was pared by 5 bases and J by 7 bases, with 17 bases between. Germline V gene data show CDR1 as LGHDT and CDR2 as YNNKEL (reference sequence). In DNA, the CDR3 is TGTGCCAGCAGCTTGAGGACACCCCGGGTTGAAAAACTGTTTTTT. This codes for CASSLRTPRVEKLFF.

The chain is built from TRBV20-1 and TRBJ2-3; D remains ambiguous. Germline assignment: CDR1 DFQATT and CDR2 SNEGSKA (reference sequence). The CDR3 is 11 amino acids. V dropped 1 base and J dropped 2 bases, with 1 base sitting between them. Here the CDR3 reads CSARVTDTQYF. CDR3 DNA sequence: TGCAGTGCTAGAGTCACAGATACGCAGTATTTT.

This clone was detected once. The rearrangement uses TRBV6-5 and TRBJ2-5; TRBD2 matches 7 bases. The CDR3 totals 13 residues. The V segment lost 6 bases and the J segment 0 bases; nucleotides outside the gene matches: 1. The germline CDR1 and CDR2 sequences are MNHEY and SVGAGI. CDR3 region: CASRGGYQETQYF. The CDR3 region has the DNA TGTGCCAGCAGGGGGGGGTACCAAGAGACCCAGTACTTC.

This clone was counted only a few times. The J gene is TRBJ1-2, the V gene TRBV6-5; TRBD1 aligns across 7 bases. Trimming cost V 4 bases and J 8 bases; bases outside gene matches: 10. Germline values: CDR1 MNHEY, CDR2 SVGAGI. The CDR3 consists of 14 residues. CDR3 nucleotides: TGTGCCAGCAGTTCGACAGGGTCTACTCGGGGCTACACCTTC. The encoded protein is CASSSTGSTRGYTF.

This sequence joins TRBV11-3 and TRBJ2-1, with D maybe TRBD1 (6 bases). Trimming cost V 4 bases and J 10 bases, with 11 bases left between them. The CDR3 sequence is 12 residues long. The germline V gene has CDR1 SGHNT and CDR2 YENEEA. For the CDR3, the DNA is TGTGCCAGCAGCTCGGACAGAGGAGAGCAGTTCTTC. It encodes CASSSDRGEQFF.

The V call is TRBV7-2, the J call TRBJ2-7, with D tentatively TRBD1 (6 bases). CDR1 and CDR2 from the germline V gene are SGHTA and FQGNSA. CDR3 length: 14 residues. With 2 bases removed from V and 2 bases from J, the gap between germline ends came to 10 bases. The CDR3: CASSLSRTAYEQYF. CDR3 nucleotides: TGTGCCAGCAGCTTATCTAGGACAGCCTACGAGCAGTACTTC. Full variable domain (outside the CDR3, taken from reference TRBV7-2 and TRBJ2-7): GAGVSQSPSNKVTEKGKDVELRCDPISGHTALYWYRQSLGQGLEFLIYFQGNSAPDKSGLPSDRFSAERTGGSVSTLTIQRTQQEDSAVYLCASSLSRTAYEQYFGPGTRLTVT.

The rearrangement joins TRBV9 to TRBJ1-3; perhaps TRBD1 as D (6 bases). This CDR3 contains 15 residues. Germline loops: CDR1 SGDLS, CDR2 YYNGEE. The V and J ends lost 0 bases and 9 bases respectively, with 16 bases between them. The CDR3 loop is CASSVDGGTVSTIYF. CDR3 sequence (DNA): TGTGCCAGCAGCGTAGACGGGGGCACCGTGAGCACCATATATTTT.

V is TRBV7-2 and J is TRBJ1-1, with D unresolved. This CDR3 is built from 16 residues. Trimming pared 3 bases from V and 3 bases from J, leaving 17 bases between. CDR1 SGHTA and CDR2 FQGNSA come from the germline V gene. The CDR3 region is CASSFRAEECDTEAFF. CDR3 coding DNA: TGTGCCAGCAGCTTCCGGGCAGAAGAGTGCGACACTGAAGCTTTCTTT.

The chain's CDR3 is CASSLIGQGSTREQYF. DNA for the CDR3: TGTGCCAGCAGCCTCATCGGACAGGGATCGACCAGGGAGCAGTACTTC. The V call is TRBV6-6, the J call TRBJ2-7, with TRBD1 matching over 8 bases. Losses at the gene ends were 6 bases for V and 7 bases for J; bases not matched to a gene: 17. This CDR3 spans 16 amino acids. The germline CDR1 and CDR2 sequences are MNHNY and SVGAGI (reference sequence).

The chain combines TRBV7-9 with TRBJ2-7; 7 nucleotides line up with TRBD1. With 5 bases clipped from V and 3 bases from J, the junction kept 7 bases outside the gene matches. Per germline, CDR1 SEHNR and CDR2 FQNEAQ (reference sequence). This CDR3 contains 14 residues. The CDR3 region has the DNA TGTGCCAGCAGCGAGGGGGACAGCTACTACGAGCAGTACTTC. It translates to CASSEGDSYYEQYF.

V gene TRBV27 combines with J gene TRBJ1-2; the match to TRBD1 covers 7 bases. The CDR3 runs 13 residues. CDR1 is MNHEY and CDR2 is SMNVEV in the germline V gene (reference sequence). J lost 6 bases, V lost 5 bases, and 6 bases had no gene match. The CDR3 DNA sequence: TGTGCCAGCAGTCCTGACAGGGTAGATGGCTACACCTTC. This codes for CASSPDRVDGYTF.

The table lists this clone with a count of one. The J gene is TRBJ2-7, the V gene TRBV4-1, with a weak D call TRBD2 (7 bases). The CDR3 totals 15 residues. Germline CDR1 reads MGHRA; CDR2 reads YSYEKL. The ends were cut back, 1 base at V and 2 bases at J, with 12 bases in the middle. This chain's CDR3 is CASSQGAGATYEQYF. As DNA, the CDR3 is TGCGCCAGCAGCCAAGGGGCGGGGGCGACCTACGAGCAGTACTTC.

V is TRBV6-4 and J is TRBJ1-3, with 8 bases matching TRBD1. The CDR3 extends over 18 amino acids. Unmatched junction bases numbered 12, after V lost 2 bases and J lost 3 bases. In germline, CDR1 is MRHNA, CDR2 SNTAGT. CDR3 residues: CASSDRWGQVFFGNTIYF. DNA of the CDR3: TGTGCCAGCAGTGACAGGTGGGGACAGGTTTTCTTTGGAAACACCATATATTTT.

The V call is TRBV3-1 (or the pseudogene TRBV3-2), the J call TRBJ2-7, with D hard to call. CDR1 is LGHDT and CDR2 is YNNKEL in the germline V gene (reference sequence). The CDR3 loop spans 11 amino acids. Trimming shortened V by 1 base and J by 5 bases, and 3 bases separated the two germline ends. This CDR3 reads CASSQVNEQYF. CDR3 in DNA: TGTGCCAGCAGCCAAGTAAACGAGCAGTACTTC.